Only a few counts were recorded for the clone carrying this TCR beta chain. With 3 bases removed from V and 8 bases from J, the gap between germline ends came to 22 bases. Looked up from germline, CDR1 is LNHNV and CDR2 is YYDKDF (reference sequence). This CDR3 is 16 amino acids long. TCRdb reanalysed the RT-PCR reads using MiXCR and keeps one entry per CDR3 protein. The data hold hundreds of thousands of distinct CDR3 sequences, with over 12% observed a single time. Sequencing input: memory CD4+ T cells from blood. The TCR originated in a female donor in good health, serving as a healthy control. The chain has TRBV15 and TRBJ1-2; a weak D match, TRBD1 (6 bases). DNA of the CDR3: TGTGCCACCAGCAGCGCCGCCGGGAACAGGGTAGCCGGCTACACCTTC. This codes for CATSSAAGNRVAGYTF.